This T cell receptor beta chain was captured by sequencing in a study of patients and donors after allogeneic stem cell transplantation. Trimming shortened V by 4 bases and J by 2 bases, and 12 bases separated the two germline ends. The CDR3 covers 15 residues. Germline loops: CDR1 LGHDT, CDR2 YNNKEL (reference sequence). Using its own MiXCR run on the RT-PCR reads, TCRdb lists one record per CDR3 protein. The sample includes around 200,000 distinct CDR3 sequences, less than 50% seen only once; the top ten take 11%. This sequence was found in a human donor who was either an allogeneic HSCT recipient or a stem cell or donor lymphocyte infusion donor (not recorded which). It is not recorded whose cells these are; they may come from a transplant donor. Sequenced material: blood, either unsorted or a sorted T cell fraction (not recorded which). This sequence joins TRBV3-1 and TRBJ2-1, with a possible D match to TRBD2 (7 bases). CDR3 sequence reads: CASSPGGPTYNEQFF. In DNA form, the CDR3 reads TGTGCCAGCAGCCCCGGGGGGCCCACCTACAATGAGCAGTTCTTC.